The T cell receptor beta chain under discussion was sequenced for a study of blood T cells in healthy people across ages. A word on this clonotype: Its target is unknown.

Primed by a sample-barcoded 5' primer and a J-beta primer mix, a second PCR proceeded for about 7 to 11 cycles. TCRdb called the 5' RACE reads again in MiXCR, with one record for every CDR3 protein. The sample yields roughly 1.4 million distinct CDR3 sequences, almost 60% seen once. Overall study findings and caveats: Unsorted PBMCs ruled out conclusive naive versus antigen-experienced comparison. CMV status of donors was unknown, possibly confounding expanded clonotype changes. Aged donors had fewer naive CD4+ cells and lower diversity than long-lived donors.

This CDR3 has 18 residues. Trimming removed 1 base from V and 9 bases from J; junction bases left unmatched: 16. Germline CDR1 LGHNA, CDR2 YSLEER. This clonotype originated in a man between 18 and 35 years old in good health. V usage is TRBV4-3 and J usage is TRBJ2-4; 9 nucleotides match TRBD2. The sample taken for sequencing was blood. The CDR3 spells CASSQGRASGVGEGIQYF. The CDR3 bases are TGCGCCAGCAGCCAAGGAAGGGCTAGCGGGGTCGGGGAAGGCATTCAGTACTTC.